Following are 29 T cell receptor beta chains from one sample sequenced in a study of blood T cells in healthy people across ages. Together with a sample-barcoded 5' primer, a J-beta primer mix was included in a second PCR lasting about 7 to 12 cycles. TCRdb reprocessed the 5' RACE reads via MiXCR and lists one record per CDR3 protein. The sample consists of hundreds of thousands of distinct CDR3 sequences, 40% to 65% of them appearing once. The sequencing input was blood. These receptor sequences come from an elderly woman in good health.

This clonotype was picked up a small number of times. The J gene is TRBJ1-2, the V gene TRBV20-1; D unresolved. From germline, CDR1 is DFQATT and CDR2 SNEGSKA (reference sequence). The CDR3 has 14 residues. The V and J ends lost 2 bases and 8 bases respectively, with 18 bases between them. The CDR3 nucleotides are TGCAGTGCTAGAAACGGGCCCCTGCGGGAGGGCTACACCTTC. Its protein is CSARNGPLREGYTF.

This clonotype was observed many times. This chain links TRBV4-1 with TRBJ2-4; tentatively, D is TRBD1 or TRBD2 (5 bases each). The CDR3 runs to 16 residues. Trimming stripped 1 base from V and 4 bases from J, with 14 bases between. The germline V gene has CDR1 MGHRA and CDR2 YSYEKL. This chain's CDR3 is CASSQGGTDPKNIQYF. The DNA for the CDR3 is TGCGCCAGCAGCCAAGGTGGGACGGATCCTAAAAACATTCAGTACTTC.

The chain joins TRBV9 to TRBJ1-5, with D possibly matching TRBD1 (5 bases). Deletions cut 0 bases from V and 6 bases from J, with 7 bases between. The germline V gene encodes CDR1 SGDLS and CDR2 YYNGEE. CDR3 length equals 13 residues. CDR3 region: CASSVGGVQPQHF. Written as DNA, the CDR3 is TGTGCCAGCAGCGTAGGAGGGGTTCAGCCCCAGCATTTT.

This clonotype was found a few times. This chain uses TRBV4-1 with TRBJ2-2, with D tentatively TRBD1 (6 bases). V was trimmed by 2 bases and J by 11 bases, leaving 18 bases between them. The CDR3 contains 15 residues. Germline values: CDR1 MGHRA, CDR2 YSYEKL. The CDR3 loop is CASSQTGSLGLELFF. The CDR3 bases are TGCGCCAGCAGCCAAACAGGGTCCCTTGGGTTAGAGCTGTTTTTT.

This chain uses TRBV6-6 with TRBJ2-1; D is possibly TRBD2 (6 bases). The CDR3 covers 15 residues. Trimming removed 4 bases from V and 9 bases from J, with 19 bases in between. Germline assignment: CDR1 MNHNY and CDR2 SVGAGI (reference sequence). CDR3 amino acids: CASSLMTSSRIEQFF. The CDR3 nucleotides are TGTGCCAGCAGTTTAATGACTAGTTCCAGGATTGAGCAGTTCTTC.

In this sample, this clonotype turned up many times. This chain joins TRBV24-1 and TRBJ2-3, with D possibly matching TRBD1 (5 bases). Trimming cost V 4 bases and J 7 bases, with 11 bases left between them. The CDR3 extends over 13 amino acids. CDR1 and CDR2 (germline): KGHDR, SFDVKD. Here the CDR3 reads CATSDPQGYTQYF. The CDR3 DNA reads as TGTGCCACCAGTGACCCCCAGGGTTATACGCAGTATTTT.

This clonotype was observed many times. The chain recombines TRBV27 with TRBJ2-5; D is ambiguous. CDR1 and CDR2 from the germline V gene are MNHEY and SMNVEV (reference sequence). The CDR3 is 12 amino acids. V was shortened by 5 bases and J by 4 bases, with 8 bases between the two germline ends. DNA of the CDR3: TGTGCCAGCAGTGGGAATGGAGAGACCCAGTACTTC. Its protein is CASSGNGETQYF.

The V gene is TRBV11-3, the J gene TRBJ2-1; no firm D call. With 6 bases removed from V and 2 bases from J, the gap between germline ends came to 20 bases. The CDR3 consists of 17 residues. Germline V gene sequence: CDR1 SGHNT, CDR2 YENEEA. The CDR3 loop is CASRLDPVYSAYNEQFF. In nucleotides, the CDR3 is TGTGCCAGCAGATTGGACCCAGTCTACAGTGCCTACAATGAGCAGTTCTTC.

This clonotype was detected only a few times. The gene calls are TRBV12-3 or TRBV12-4 and TRBJ2-2; the match to TRBD1 covers 9 bases. The CDR3 is 15 residues long. J gave up 5 bases and V 6 bases, and 7 bases lay outside the gene matches. CDR3 bases: TGTGCCAGCAGCCCAACAGGGGGCGCGACCGGGGAGCTGTTTTTT. This translates into CASSPTGGATGELFF.

A remark on this clonotype: Just one base apart from a much larger clone, this may be a read error. The chain has TRBV7-3 and TRBJ1-4; 10 bases are a match to TRBD1. CDR3 size: 18 residues. Per the germline V gene, CDR1 is SGHTA and CDR2 is FQGTGA. V shed 5 bases and J 7 bases; nucleotides not matched to a gene: 16. The DNA of the CDR3 is TGTGCCAGCAGCCCTAAAGGGGACAGGGGTTTTTCTAGTGAAAAACTGTTTTTT. This sequence encodes CASSPKGDRGFSSEKLFF.

This clonotype was counted ten times or more. The chain is built from TRBV4-1 and TRBJ1-1; D is possibly TRBD1 (5 bases). Trimming stripped 1 base from V and 1 base from J, with 10 bases between. The CDR3 runs to 15 residues. Germline V gives CDR1 MGHRA, CDR2 YSYEKL. As DNA, the CDR3 is TGCGCCAGCAGCCAAGTAGACAGACGGAACACTGAAGCTTTCTTT. This gives the protein CASSQVDRRNTEAFF.

In its sample, this clonotype was seen a few times. The chain recombines TRBV24-1 with TRBJ1-1, with a possible D match to TRBD1 (5 bases). V lost 7 bases to trimming and J lost 5 bases, with 13 bases between them. Germline CDR1 reads KGHDR; CDR2 reads SFDVKD. The CDR3 spans 13 residues. The CDR3 coding sequence is TGTGCCACCAGGGGGATGGGGGGTACTGAAGCTTTCTTT. Protein: CATRGMGGTEAFF.

The chain couples TRBV20-1 to TRBJ2-3; D is unresolved. Germline CDR1 is DFQATT and CDR2 is SNEGSKA (reference sequence). The V and J ends lost 0 bases and 6 bases respectively, with 7 bases between them. This CDR3 comprises 12 residues. The CDR3 DNA reads TGCAGTGCTAGAGAGTACCATGATACGCAGTATTTT. Translating gives CSAREYHDTQYF.

Regarding this clonotype: A much larger clone lies one base from this, so it may be a read error. The chain is built from TRBV20-1 and TRBJ2-7; TRBD2 aligns across 9 bases. V trimming: 2 bases; J trimming: 6 bases; junction bases outside the gene matches: 8. CDR1 is DFQATT and CDR2 is SNEGSKA in the germline V gene (reference sequence). CDR3 length: 14 amino acids. CDR3 residues: CSARNLLAGPEQYF. CDR3 in DNA: TGCAGTGCTAGAAACCTACTAGCGGGTCCCGAGCAGTACTTC.

This chain links TRBV20-1 with TRBJ2-3, with D perhaps TRBD2 (5 bases). V was cut by 1 base and J by 3 bases, with 14 bases left in between. Germline assignment: CDR1 DFQATT and CDR2 SNEGSKA (reference sequence). The CDR3 contains 15 residues. The DNA for the CDR3 is TGCAGTGCTAGAGTCCTGCGGACTGCTACAGATACGCAGTATTTT. It yields the protein CSARVLRTATDTQYF.

This clonotype was detected only a few times. The chain joins TRBV5-1 to TRBJ2-5; no definite D call. CDR1 and CDR2 from the germline V gene are SGHRS and YFSETQ. Trimming shortened V by 6 bases and J by 1 base, and 16 bases separated the two germline ends. The CDR3 runs 15 residues. The chain's CDR3 is CASTSSVVGQETQYF. The CDR3 DNA is TGCGCCAGCACAAGCTCGGTGGTGGGCCAAGAGACCCAGTACTTC.

For this clonotype: Possible read error: a much larger clone is one base away. This chain joins TRBV6-1 and TRBJ2-2, with 8 bases aligning to TRBD2. CDR1 and CDR2 (germline): MNHNS, SASEGT. V lost 5 bases to trimming and J lost 6 bases; unmatched junction nucleotides: 8. The CDR3 runs 15 residues. CDR3 nucleotide sequence: TGTGCCAGCAGTCCAACCAGCGGGGGAGCCGGGGAGCTGTTTTTT. Protein product: CASSPTSGGAGELFF.

The chain carries TRBV4-2 and TRBJ1-2, with D maybe TRBD1 (5 bases). The V end was cut by 1 base, the J end by 6 bases, with 15 bases between. The CDR3 consists of 15 residues. The germline gives CDR1 LGHNA, CDR2 YNFKEQ. The CDR3 DNA sequence: TGTGCCAGCAGCCAAGCAGAGGGCAGGGAAGATGGCTACACCTTC. Its translation: CASSQAEGREDGYTF.

About this clonotype itself: Since a much larger clone is just one base distant, this may be a read error. The chain has TRBV28 and TRBJ2-7; TRBD2 agrees at 9 bases. CDR3 length: 15 residues. Germline-derived CDR1 and CDR2 are MDHEN and SYDVKM. V trimming: 3 bases; J trimming: 7 bases; junction bases outside the gene matches: 10. The CDR3 reads CASSFLAGTANEQYF. CDR3 in DNA: TGTGCCAGCAGTTTCCTAGCGGGAACTGCGAATGAGCAGTACTTC. Drawing the rest from reference TRBV28 and TRBJ2-7, the complete variable domain is DVKVTQSSRYLVKRTGEKVFLECVQDMDHENMFWYRQDPGLGLRLIYFSYDVKMKEKGDIPEGYSVSREKKERFSLILESASTNQTSMYLCASSFLAGTANEQYFGPGTRLTVT.

This clonotype was counted a single time. V and J are TRBV7-2 and TRBJ1-4; D might be TRBD1 (5 bases). The germline V and J ends were trimmed by 4 bases and 8 bases, with 17 bases remaining between them. Germline CDR1 reads SGHTA; CDR2 reads FQGNSA. The CDR3 has 15 amino acids. The CDR3: CASSSTRAVSEKLFF. In DNA form, the CDR3 reads TGTGCCAGCAGCTCCACCAGGGCAGTGAGCGAAAAACTGTTTTTT. Variable domain in full (rest from reference TRBV7-2 and TRBJ1-4): GAGVSQSPSNKVTEKGKDVELRCDPISGHTALYWYRQSLGQGLEFLIYFQGNSAPDKSGLPSDRFSAERTGGSVSTLTIQRTQQEDSAVYLCASSSTRAVSEKLFFGSGTQLSVL.

Notes on this clonotype: A much larger clone sits a single nucleotide away, making a read error possible. The V gene is TRBV5-1, the J gene TRBJ2-7, with 9 nucleotides matching TRBD2. Germline V gene data show CDR1 as SGHRS and CDR2 as YFSETQ. CDR3 length: 16 amino acids. J was trimmed by 7 bases and V by 3 bases; bases with no gene match: 14. The CDR3 DNA sequence: TGCGCCAGCAGCTCATTAGCGGGAGTTGGGTCCAATGAGCAGTACTTC. It yields the protein CASSSLAGVGSNEQYF.

CDR3: CASSTGIAGPYEQYF. The CDR3 DNA reads as TGCGCCAGCAGCACTGGGATTGCAGGACCCTACGAGCAGTACTTC. The chain uses TRBV5-1 and TRBJ2-7; D not resolved. The CDR3 has 15 amino acids. Trimming removed 4 bases at V and 2 bases at J, with 16 bases between. Germline-derived CDR1 and CDR2 are SGHRS and YFSETQ. Full variable domain (remainder filled in from reference TRBV5-1 and TRBJ2-7): KAGVTQTPRYLIKTRGQQVTLSCSPISGHRSVSWYQQTPGQGLQFLFEYFSETQRNKGNFPGRFSGRQFSNSRSEMNVSTLELGDSALYLCASSTGIAGPYEQYFGPGTRLTVT.

Many counts were recorded for this clonotype. The chain has TRBV4-1 and TRBJ2-1, with TRBD2 identical over 10 bases. The germline V gene encodes CDR1 MGHRA and CDR2 YSYEKL. The CDR3 consists of 16 residues. With 2 bases clipped from V and 0 bases from J, the junction kept 1 base outside the gene matches. The CDR3 bases are TGCGCCAGCAGCCAATCTAGCGGGAGCTCCTACAATGAGCAGTTCTTC. Protein: CASSQSSGSSYNEQFF.

The V gene is TRBV28, the J gene TRBJ2-3, with a tentative D call TRBD2 (5 bases). Germline loops: CDR1 MDHEN, CDR2 SYDVKM. The V and J ends lost 5 bases and 0 bases respectively, with 18 bases between them. This CDR3 region has 17 residues. DNA for the CDR3: TGTGCCAGCAGTCTAGCCCCGGAAGTAGATAGCACAGATACGCAGTATTTT. This translates into CASSLAPEVDSTDTQYF.

At least ten counts were recorded for this clonotype. V gene TRBV7-9 combines with J gene TRBJ2-4; tentatively, D is TRBD1 (5 bases). Germline CDR1 and CDR2: SEHNR and FQNEAQ (reference sequence). Trimming took off 5 bases at V and 0 bases at J, with 11 bases between the two ends. This CDR3 comprises 15 residues. The CDR3 region is CASSLTRGAKNIQYF. The CDR3 nucleotides read TGTGCCAGCAGCCTTACAAGGGGAGCCAAAAACATTCAGTACTTC.

At least ten counts were recorded for this clonotype. CDR3 in DNA: TGTGCCAGCAGACCGCAGGGACGGAGCGGGATCATGAAAGAGCAGTACTTC. It translates to CASRPQGRSGIMKEQYF. The chain recombines TRBV7-2 with TRBJ2-5; 7 nucleotides align to TRBD2. CDR1 is SGHTA and CDR2 is FQGNSA in the germline V gene. V shed 6 bases, J shed 11 bases, and the junction held 24 bases outside the gene matches. The length of the CDR3 is 17 residues.

The V and J genes are TRBV7-2 and TRBJ2-3; TRBD2 matches at 8 bases. The CDR3 sequence is 15 residues long. V was clipped by 2 bases and J by 5 bases; unmatched bases: 6. Germline CDR1 is SGHTA and CDR2 is FQGNSA. The CDR3 region is CASSLRTGRVDTQYF. The CDR3 bases are TGTGCCAGCAGCTTACGAACCGGGAGGGTAGATACGCAGTATTTT.

Of note for this clonotype: A single base separates this from a much larger clone, so it may be a read error. The chain carries TRBV11-2 and TRBJ1-2; weak D call: TRBD1 (6 bases). The CDR3 totals 13 residues. Germline values: CDR1 SGHAT, CDR2 FQNNGV. V was shortened by 1 base and J by 6 bases, with 9 bases between the two germline ends. CDR3 loop: CASSLGAGDGYTF. Written as DNA, the CDR3 is TGTGCCAGCAGCTTAGGGGCAGGGGATGGCTACACCTTC.

This clonotype appeared many times. V and J are TRBV20-1 and TRBJ2-3; D unresolved. The V end lost 1 base, the J end lost 2 bases, and 4 bases lay between the germline ends. This CDR3 has 12 amino acids. Germline V gene lookup returns CDR1 DFQATT and CDR2 SNEGSKA (reference sequence). The CDR3 sequence is CSARVNTDTQYF. DNA for the CDR3: TGCAGTGCTAGAGTCAACACAGATACGCAGTATTTT.